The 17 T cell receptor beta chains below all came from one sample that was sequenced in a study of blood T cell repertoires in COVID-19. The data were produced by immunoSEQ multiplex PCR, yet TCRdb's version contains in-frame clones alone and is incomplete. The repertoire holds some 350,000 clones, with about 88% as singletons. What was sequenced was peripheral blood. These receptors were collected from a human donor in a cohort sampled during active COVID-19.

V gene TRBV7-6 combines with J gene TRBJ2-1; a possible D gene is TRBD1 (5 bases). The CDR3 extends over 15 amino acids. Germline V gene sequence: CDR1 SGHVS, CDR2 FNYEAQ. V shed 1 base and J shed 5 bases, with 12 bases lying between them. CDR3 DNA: TGTGCCAGCAGCTTAGAAGCAGGGTGGGACAATGAGCAGTTCTTC. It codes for CASSLEAGWDNEQFF.

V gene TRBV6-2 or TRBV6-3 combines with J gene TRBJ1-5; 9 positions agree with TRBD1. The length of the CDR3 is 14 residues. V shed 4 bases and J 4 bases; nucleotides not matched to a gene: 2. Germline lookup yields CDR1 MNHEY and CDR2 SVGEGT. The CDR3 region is CASSWDRANQPQHF. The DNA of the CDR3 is TGTGCCAGCAGTTGGGACAGGGCAAATCAGCCCCAGCATTTT.

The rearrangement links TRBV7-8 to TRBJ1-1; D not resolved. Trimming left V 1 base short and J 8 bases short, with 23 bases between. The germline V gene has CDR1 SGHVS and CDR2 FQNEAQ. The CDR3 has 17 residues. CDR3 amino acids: CASSLGGGSTFMGEAFF. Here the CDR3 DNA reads TGTGCCAGCAGCTTAGGGGGAGGGTCCACCTTTATGGGGGAAGCTTTCTTT.

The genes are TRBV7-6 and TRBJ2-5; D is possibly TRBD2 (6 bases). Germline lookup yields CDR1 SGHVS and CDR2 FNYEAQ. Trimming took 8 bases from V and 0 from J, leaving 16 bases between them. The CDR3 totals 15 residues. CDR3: CASGRTGLYQETQYF. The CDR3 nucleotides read TGTGCCAGCGGGAGGACGGGCCTGTACCAAGAGACCCAGTACTTC.

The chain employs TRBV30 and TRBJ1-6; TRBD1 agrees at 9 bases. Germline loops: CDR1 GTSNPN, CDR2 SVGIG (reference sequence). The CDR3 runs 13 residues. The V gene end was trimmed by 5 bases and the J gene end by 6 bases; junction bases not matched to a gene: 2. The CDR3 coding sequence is TGTGCCTGGGCGGACAGGGGTAATTCACCCCTCCACTTT. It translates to CAWADRGNSPLHF.

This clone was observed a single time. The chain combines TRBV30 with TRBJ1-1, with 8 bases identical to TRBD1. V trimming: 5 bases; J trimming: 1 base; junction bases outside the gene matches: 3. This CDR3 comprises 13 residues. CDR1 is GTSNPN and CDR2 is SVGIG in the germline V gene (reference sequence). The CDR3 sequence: CAWGDRPNTEAFF. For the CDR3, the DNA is TGTGCCTGGGGGGACAGGCCGAACACTGAAGCTTTCTTT.

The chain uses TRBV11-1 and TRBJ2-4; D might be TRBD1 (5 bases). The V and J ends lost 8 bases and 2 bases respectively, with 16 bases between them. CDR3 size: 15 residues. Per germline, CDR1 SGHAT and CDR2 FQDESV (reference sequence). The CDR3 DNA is TGTGCCAGCCGAAAGGGGCCAGATACCAAAAACATTCAGTACTTC. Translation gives CASRKGPDTKNIQYF.

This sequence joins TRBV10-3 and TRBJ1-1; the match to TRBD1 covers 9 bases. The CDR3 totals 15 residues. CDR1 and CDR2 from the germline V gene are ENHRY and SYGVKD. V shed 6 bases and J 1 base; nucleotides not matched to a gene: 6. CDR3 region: CAIRRTGARNTEAFF. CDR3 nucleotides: TGTGCCATCAGACGGACAGGGGCCCGGAACACTGAAGCTTTCTTT.

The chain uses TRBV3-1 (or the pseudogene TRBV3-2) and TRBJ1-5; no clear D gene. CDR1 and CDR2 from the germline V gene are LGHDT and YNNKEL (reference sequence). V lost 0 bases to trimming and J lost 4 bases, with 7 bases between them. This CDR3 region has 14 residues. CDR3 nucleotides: TGTGCCAGCAGCCAAGATCTAGTGAATCAGCCCCAGCATTTT. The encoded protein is CASSQDLVNQPQHF.

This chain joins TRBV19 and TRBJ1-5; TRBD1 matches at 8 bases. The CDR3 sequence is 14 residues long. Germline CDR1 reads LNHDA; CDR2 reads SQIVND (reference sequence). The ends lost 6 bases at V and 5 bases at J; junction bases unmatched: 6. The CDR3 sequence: CASRPTGQDQPQHF. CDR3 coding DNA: TGTGCCAGTAGGCCAACGGGACAGGATCAGCCCCAGCATTTT.

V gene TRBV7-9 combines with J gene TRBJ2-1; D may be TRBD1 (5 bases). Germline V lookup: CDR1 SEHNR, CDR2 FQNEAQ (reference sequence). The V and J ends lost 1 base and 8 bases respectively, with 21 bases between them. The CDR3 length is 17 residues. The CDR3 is CASSLVNGAFEHDEQFF. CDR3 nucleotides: TGTGCCAGCAGCTTAGTGAATGGGGCCTTCGAGCACGATGAGCAGTTCTTC.

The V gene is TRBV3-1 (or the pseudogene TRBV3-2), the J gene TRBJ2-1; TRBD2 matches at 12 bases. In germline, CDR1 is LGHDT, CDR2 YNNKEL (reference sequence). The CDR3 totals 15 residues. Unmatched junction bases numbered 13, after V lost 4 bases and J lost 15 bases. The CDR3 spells CASSPWTSGVSVLFF. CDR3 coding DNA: TGTGCCAGCAGCCCTTGGACTAGCGGGGTCTCCGTGCTGTTCTTC.

This CDR3 is CASSSTPGTGWETQYF. The CDR3 nucleotides are TGTGCCAGTAGTTCAACCCCCGGGACAGGTTGGGAGACCCAGTACTTC. This chain joins TRBV19 and TRBJ2-5, with 8 bases that match TRBD1. Looked up from germline, CDR1 is LNHDA and CDR2 is SQIVND (reference sequence). V lost 5 bases, J lost 5 bases, and 13 bases stayed unmatched. The CDR3 has 16 amino acids.

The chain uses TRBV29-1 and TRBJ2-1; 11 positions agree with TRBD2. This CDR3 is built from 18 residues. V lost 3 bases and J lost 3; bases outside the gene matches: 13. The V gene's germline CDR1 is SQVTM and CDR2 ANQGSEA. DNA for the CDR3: TGCAGCGTTGACCCCGGTGGTAGCGGGAGGGGGGACTACAATGAGCAGTTCTTC. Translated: CSVDPGGSGRGDYNEQFF.

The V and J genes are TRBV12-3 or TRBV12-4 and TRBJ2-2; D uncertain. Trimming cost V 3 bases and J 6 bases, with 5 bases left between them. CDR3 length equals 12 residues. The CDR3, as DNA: TGTGCCAGCAGTTTCCCGTCCGGGGAGCTGTTTTTT. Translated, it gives CASSFPSGELFF.

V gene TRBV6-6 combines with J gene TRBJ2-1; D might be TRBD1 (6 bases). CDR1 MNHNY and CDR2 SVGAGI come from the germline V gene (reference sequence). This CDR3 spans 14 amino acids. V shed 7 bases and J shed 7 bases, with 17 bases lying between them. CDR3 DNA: TGTGCCAGCAACCTAGGACAGTACCAAAATGAGCAGTTCTTC. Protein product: CASNLGQYQNEQFF.

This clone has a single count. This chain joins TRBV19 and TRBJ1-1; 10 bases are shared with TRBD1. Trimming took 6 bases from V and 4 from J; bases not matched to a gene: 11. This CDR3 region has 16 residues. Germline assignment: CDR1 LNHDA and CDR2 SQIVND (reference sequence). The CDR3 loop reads CASRTQDRGRGTEAFF. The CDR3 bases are TGTGCCAGTAGGACTCAAGACAGGGGGCGCGGCACTGAAGCTTTCTTT.